Below, one TCR beta chain is given with its context. The CDR3 has 14 amino acids. Unmatched junction bases numbered 3, after V lost 1 base and J lost 6 bases. Germline assignment: CDR1 LNHNV and CDR2 YYDKDF (reference sequence). Per the original data handling: Cell counts per sample came from amplifying reference gene primers. Clones were read by immunoSEQ multiplex PCR, and TCRdb kept only the in-frame ones, dropping some. V and J calls plus clone size are reproduced from that table; the DNA served to infer D and trimming. The repertoire holds roughly 200,000 clones, with roughly 89% as singletons. The sample belongs to a study of blood T cell repertoires in COVID-19.

The TCR sequence derives from a woman aged 40 to 50 with acute COVID-19. The sequencing sample was made of PBMCs or T cells enriched from blood (not recorded which). This chain joins TRBV15 and TRBJ1-5; 7 bases map to TRBD1. The CDR3 loop reads CATSRGGDSQPQHF. The CDR3 bases are TGTGCCACCAGCAGAGGGGGGGACAGTCAGCCCCAGCATTTT.